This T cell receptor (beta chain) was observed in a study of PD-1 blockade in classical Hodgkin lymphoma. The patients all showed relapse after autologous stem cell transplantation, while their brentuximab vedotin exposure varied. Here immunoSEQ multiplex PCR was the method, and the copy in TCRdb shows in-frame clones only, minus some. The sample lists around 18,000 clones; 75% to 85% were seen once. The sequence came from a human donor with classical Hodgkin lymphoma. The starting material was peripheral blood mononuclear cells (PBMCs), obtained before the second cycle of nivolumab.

The CDR3 reads CATSRTSIGETQYF. The DNA of the CDR3 is TGTGCCACCAGCAGGACTAGTATCGGAGAGACCCAGTACTTC. The gene calls are TRBV15 and TRBJ2-5; a weak D match, TRBD2 (6 bases). CDR1 and CDR2 from the germline V gene are LNHNV and YYDKDF (reference sequence). V was shortened by 3 bases and J by 4 bases, with 12 bases between the two germline ends. CDR3 length: 14 residues.